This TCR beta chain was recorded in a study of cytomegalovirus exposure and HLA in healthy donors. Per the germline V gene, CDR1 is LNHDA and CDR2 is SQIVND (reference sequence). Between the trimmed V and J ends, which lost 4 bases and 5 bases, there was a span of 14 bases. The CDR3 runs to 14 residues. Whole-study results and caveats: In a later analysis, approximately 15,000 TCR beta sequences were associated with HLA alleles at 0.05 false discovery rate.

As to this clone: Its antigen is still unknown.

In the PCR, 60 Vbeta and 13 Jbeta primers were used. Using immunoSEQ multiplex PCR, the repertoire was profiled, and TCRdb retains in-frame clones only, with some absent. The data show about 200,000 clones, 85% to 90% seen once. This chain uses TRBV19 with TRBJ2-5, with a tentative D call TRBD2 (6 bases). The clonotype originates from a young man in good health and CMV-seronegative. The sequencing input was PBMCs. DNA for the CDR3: TGTGCCAGTAGTACGGGAGTGGGGAGGGAGACCCAGTACTTC. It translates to CASSTGVGRETQYF.